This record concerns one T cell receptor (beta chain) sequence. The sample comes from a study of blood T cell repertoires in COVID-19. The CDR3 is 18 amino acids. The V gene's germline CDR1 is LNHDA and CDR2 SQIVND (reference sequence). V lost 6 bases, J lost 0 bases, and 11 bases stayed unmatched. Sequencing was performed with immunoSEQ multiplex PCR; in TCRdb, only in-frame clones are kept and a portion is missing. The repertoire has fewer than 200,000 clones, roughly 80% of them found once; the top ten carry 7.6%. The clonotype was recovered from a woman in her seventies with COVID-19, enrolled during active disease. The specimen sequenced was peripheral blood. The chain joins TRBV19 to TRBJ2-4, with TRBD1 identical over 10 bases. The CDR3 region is CASRPKPDRGIAKNIQYF. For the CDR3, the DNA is TGTGCCAGTAGACCTAAACCGGACAGGGGGATAGCCAAAAACATTCAGTACTTC.